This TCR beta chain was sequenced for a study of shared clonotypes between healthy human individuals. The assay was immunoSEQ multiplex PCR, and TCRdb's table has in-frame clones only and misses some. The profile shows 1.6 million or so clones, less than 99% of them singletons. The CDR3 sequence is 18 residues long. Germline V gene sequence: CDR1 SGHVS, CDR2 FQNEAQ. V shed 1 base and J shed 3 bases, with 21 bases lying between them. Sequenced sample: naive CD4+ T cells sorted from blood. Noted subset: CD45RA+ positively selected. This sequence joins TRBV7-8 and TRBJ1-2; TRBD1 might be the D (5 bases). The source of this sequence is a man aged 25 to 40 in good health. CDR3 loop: CASSLEFVGEINHYGYTF. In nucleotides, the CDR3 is TGTGCCAGCAGCTTAGAGTTCGTGGGGGAGATTAATCACTATGGCTACACCTTC.